This T cell receptor (beta chain) is drawn from a study of cytomegalovirus exposure and HLA in healthy donors. V was shortened by 2 bases and J by 1 base, with 16 bases between the two germline ends. The CDR3 length is 17 residues. Germline V CDR1 and CDR2: LGHNA, YNFKEQ. Study-level results: In vitro testing confirmed a few CMV-associated chains as specific for CMV antigens.

In regard to this clone: Its specificity is not known.

PCR primers comprised 60 Vbeta and 13 Jbeta primers. Here immunoSEQ multiplex PCR was the method, and the copy in TCRdb shows in-frame clones only, minus some. The sample carries 100,000 to 150,000 clones, 70% to 80% recorded once. The sequence derives from a woman aged 50 to 60 in good health and CMV-seronegative. Sequenced sample: PBMCs. The gene calls are TRBV4-2 and TRBJ2-3; perhaps TRBD2 as D (6 bases). DNA of the CDR3: TGTGCCAGCAGCCAACTCTTAGCGGAGTCGGGCACAGATACGCAGTATTTT. The encoded protein is CASSQLLAESGTDTQYF.